One sample yielded the 25 T cell receptor beta chains listed below, sequenced in a study of blood T cell repertoires in COVID-19. This table comes from immunoSEQ multiplex PCR, and its TCRdb copy is limited to in-frame clones, with some not included. The table has more than 300,000 clones, about nine tenths seen once; the top ten hold about 6.7%. Material: peripheral blood. These receptors all come from a woman aged 70-85 years with COVID-19, enrolled during active disease.

The chain joins TRBV7-2 to TRBJ1-2; the match to TRBD1 covers 8 bases. CDR3 length equals 15 residues. V lost 5 bases to trimming and J lost 8 bases; unmatched junction nucleotides: 13. Germline values: CDR1 SGHTA, CDR2 FQGNSA. This CDR3 reads CASSRAGQGATGYTF. The CDR3 bases are TGTGCCAGCAGCAGGGCAGGACAGGGTGCGACCGGCTACACCTTC.

V is TRBV24-1 and J is TRBJ1-2; D might be TRBD1 (5 bases). Germline V gene sequence: CDR1 KGHDR, CDR2 SFDVKD. Trimming pared 3 bases from V and 5 bases from J, leaving 12 bases between. The CDR3 sequence is 14 residues long. CDR3 DNA sequence: TGTGCCACCAGTGATCTAGACAGCATGTATGGCTACACCTTC. Its protein product is CATSDLDSMYGYTF.

The rearrangement uses TRBV2 and TRBJ1-5, with D perhaps matching TRBD1 (5 bases). With 7 bases removed from V and 7 bases from J, the gap between germline ends came to 17 bases. CDR1 is SNHLY, CDR2 FYNNEI, per germline. The CDR3 covers 14 residues. The CDR3: CASIPGQGGQPQHF. The CDR3 coding sequence is TGTGCCAGCATCCCAGGGCAGGGTGGGCAGCCCCAGCATTTT. The complete variable domain, with remaining parts taken from reference TRBV2 and TRBJ1-5, reads EPEVTQTPSHQVTQMGQEVILRCVPISNHLYFYWYRQILGQKVEFLVSFYNNEISEKSEIFDDQFSVERPDGSNFTLKIRSTKLEDSAMYFCASIPGQGGQPQHFGDGTRLSIL.

This rearrangement joins TRBV6-8 to TRBJ2-3; 7 bases fit TRBD2. This CDR3 has 18 residues. The germline CDR1 and CDR2 sequences are MNHGY and SAAAGT. J gave up 5 bases and V 5 bases, and 19 bases lay outside the gene matches. This CDR3 is CASSIRNLGGGRGDTQYF. CDR3 DNA sequence: TGTGCCAGCAGTATCCGGAACCTAGGCGGGGGTAGGGGAGATACGCAGTATTTT.

The J gene is TRBJ2-7, the V gene TRBV6-2 or TRBV6-3, with D hard to call. CDR3 length: 13 amino acids. Trimming pared 0 bases from V and 0 bases from J, leaving 3 bases between. Germline V gene data show CDR1 as MNHEY and CDR2 as SVGEGT. The chain's CDR3 is CASSYSSSYEQYF. DNA for the CDR3: TGTGCCAGCAGTTACTCCAGCTCCTACGAGCAGTACTTC.

The chain carries TRBV5-1 and TRBJ1-2, with D hard to call. Germline CDR1 and CDR2: SGHRS and YFSETQ. The V end was cut by 5 bases, the J end by 8 bases, with 16 bases between. CDR3 length equals 13 residues. CDR3 sequence reads: CASRIKRDEGYTF. In DNA, the CDR3 is TGCGCCAGCAGAATAAAGAGGGATGAGGGCTACACCTTC.

CDR3 residues: CASSRTLAGYNTDTQYF. The CDR3 nucleotides are TGCGCCAGCAGCCGTACACTAGCGGGCTACAACACAGATACGCAGTATTTT. This sequence joins TRBV4-1 and TRBJ2-3, with 9 bases aligning to TRBD2. The CDR3 sequence is 17 residues long. The trim removed 4 bases at V and 2 bases at J, leaving 10 bases unmatched. Germline lookup yields CDR1 MGHRA and CDR2 YSYEKL.

This chain links TRBV6-5 with TRBJ2-3; D is ambiguous. CDR1 and CDR2 from the germline V gene are MNHEY and SVGAGI. V lost 7 bases and J 0 bases, leaving 8 bases between the germline ends. The CDR3 is 13 amino acids. The CDR3 protein is CASKTPSTDTQYF. The CDR3 DNA reads as TGTGCCAGCAAGACACCCAGCACAGATACGCAGTATTTT.

A single count supports this clone. The V call is TRBV27, the J call TRBJ2-5, with D perhaps TRBD1 (5 bases). The germline V gene encodes CDR1 MNHEY and CDR2 SMNVEV (reference sequence). V gave up 3 bases and J gave up 2 bases, with 10 bases separating them. The CDR3 has 14 residues. The CDR3 reads CASSFGRTQETQYF. CDR3 DNA: TGTGCCAGCAGTTTCGGGCGGACACAAGAGACCCAGTACTTC.

In its sample, this clone was seen once. V and J are TRBV19 and TRBJ2-3; 9 bases align to TRBD2. The ends lost 5 bases at V and 1 base at J; junction bases unmatched: 13. Germline V gives CDR1 LNHDA, CDR2 SQIVND (reference sequence). The CDR3 is 18 residues long. The chain's CDR3 is CASSLSGGHELGTDTQYF. DNA for the CDR3: TGTGCCAGTAGTTTGAGCGGGGGGCACGAGCTGGGCACAGATACGCAGTATTTT.

V and J are TRBV6-6 and TRBJ1-2; possible D gene TRBD1, 6 bases. The CDR3 is 15 residues long. Deletions cut 5 bases from V and 8 bases from J, with 21 bases between. Germline V gene data show CDR1 as MNHNY and CDR2 as SVGAGI (reference sequence). CDR3 sequence: CASSLQGSPTGGYTF. CDR3 sequence (DNA): TGTGCCAGCAGTCTCCAGGGGAGTCCCACGGGGGGCTACACCTTC.

This chain connects TRBV28 to TRBJ1-2; 7 positions match TRBD1. This CDR3 region has 14 residues. CDR1 and CDR2 (germline): MDHEN, SYDVKM. The junction had 11 bases not matched to a gene; V was cut back by 7 bases and J by 6 bases. CDR3 protein: CASTIAAGGNGYTF. CDR3 coding DNA: TGTGCCAGCACAATTGCAGCAGGGGGGAATGGCTACACCTTC.

V is TRBV29-1 and J is TRBJ1-1; the match to TRBD1 covers 7 bases. Germline loops: CDR1 SQVTM, CDR2 ANQGSEA. This CDR3 is built from 11 residues. V was clipped by 4 bases and J by 10 bases; unmatched bases: 6. The CDR3 DNA is TGCAGCGTTGGACTGACAGGGCGAGCTTTCTTT. Translation: CSVGLTGRAFF.

The chain couples TRBV19 to TRBJ2-3; TRBD2 matches 9 bases. This CDR3 is built from 16 residues. CDR1 LNHDA and CDR2 SQIVND come from the germline V gene (reference sequence). J gave up 5 bases and V 0 bases, and 6 bases lay outside the gene matches. In DNA form, the CDR3 reads TGTGCCAGTAGTATAGATCCGCGGGGGGGCCGAGATACGCAGTATTTT. Protein: CASSIDPRGGRDTQYF.

CDR3: CASSERPGLFQNTEAFF. The CDR3 coding sequence is TGCGCCAGCAGTGAAAGGCCAGGGCTCTTTCAGAACACTGAAGCTTTCTTT. The chain couples TRBV10-2 to TRBJ1-1; possible D gene TRBD1, 5 bases. This CDR3 spans 17 amino acids. Germline CDR1 and CDR2: WSHSY and SAAADI. Trimming cost V 3 bases and J 1 base, with 18 bases left between them.

The chain uses TRBV15 and TRBJ1-4; no reliable D call. The V gene's germline CDR1 is LNHNV and CDR2 YYDKDF (reference sequence). The CDR3 spans 13 residues. The V end lost 6 bases, the J end lost 2 bases, and 7 bases lay between the germline ends. CDR3 loop: CATRGGTNEKLFF. Here the CDR3 DNA reads TGTGCCACCAGAGGAGGGACTAATGAAAAACTGTTTTTT.

The chain uses TRBV27 and TRBJ1-6; 7 bases align to TRBD1. From germline, CDR1 is MNHEY and CDR2 SMNVEV (reference sequence). J lost 6 bases, V lost 3 bases, and 5 bases had no gene match. The CDR3 totals 15 residues. The CDR3 nucleotides read TGTGCCAGCAGTTTCTATGGGACAGTTAATTCACCCCTCCACTTT. It codes for CASSFYGTVNSPLHF.

This clone showed up just a few times. The genes are TRBV24-1 and TRBJ1-5, with D unclear. CDR1 and CDR2 from the germline V gene are KGHDR and SFDVKD. Trimming took 9 bases from V and 7 from J, leaving 12 bases between them. This CDR3 has 12 amino acids. The CDR3 DNA follows: TGTGCCACCCCCGTAACTTTACAGCCCCAGCATTTT. This sequence encodes CATPVTLQPQHF.

The chain employs TRBV5-1 and TRBJ1-2, with D possibly being TRBD1 (6 bases). The germline CDR1 and CDR2 sequences are SGHRS and YFSETQ. The CDR3 is made up of 17 amino acids. The germline V and J ends were trimmed by 1 base and 2 bases, with 18 bases remaining between them. The CDR3 protein is CASSLMSSRGENYGYTF. Here the CDR3 DNA reads TGCGCCAGCAGCTTGATGTCAAGCAGGGGTGAAAACTATGGCTACACCTTC.

The genes are TRBV13 and TRBJ1-6; TRBD1 is a possible D gene (5 bases). Germline V gives CDR1 PRHDT, CDR2 FYEKMQ (reference sequence). V was pared by 6 bases and J by 4 bases, with 19 bases between. The CDR3 is made up of 17 amino acids. The CDR3 loop is CASRNSADSPYNSPLHF. The CDR3, as DNA: TGTGCCAGCAGAAACTCCGCCGACAGTCCTTATAATTCACCCCTCCACTTT.

In regard to this clone: Other DNA sequences from this sample encode an identical CDR3 as well. J is TRBJ2-3 and V is TRBV9; 14 bases agree with TRBD2. J lost 4 bases, V lost 4 bases, and 5 bases had no gene match. Germline V CDR1 and CDR2: SGDLS, YYNGEE. This CDR3 spans 16 amino acids. The CDR3 spells CASSSGTSGGADTQYF. CDR3 sequence (DNA): TGTGCCAGCAGCTCCGGGACTAGCGGGGGAGCAGATACGCAGTATTTT.

V usage is TRBV15 and J usage is TRBJ1-5, with D uncertain. The CDR3 runs 14 residues. The germline gives CDR1 LNHNV, CDR2 YYDKDF (reference sequence). V was clipped by 3 bases and J by 12 bases, with 18 bases between them. Written as DNA, the CDR3 is TGTGCCACCAGCAGCCCAGAGTATGCCAGGCTCCAGCATTTT. This sequence encodes CATSSPEYARLQHF.

The V and J genes are TRBV6-5 and TRBJ1-6; unclear D gene. CDR1 MNHEY and CDR2 SVGAGI come from the germline V gene. This CDR3 comprises 16 residues. Trimming pared 4 bases from V and 9 bases from J, leaving 19 bases between. DNA for the CDR3: TGTGCCAGCAGTTTAGCTACTGCCGTAACTGGTTCACCCCTCCACTTT. Its translation: CASSLATAVTGSPLHF.

This chain links TRBV19 with TRBJ2-6, with D perhaps TRBD1 (6 bases). CDR1 and CDR2 from the germline V gene are LNHDA and SQIVND (reference sequence). Trimming removed 7 bases at V and 0 bases at J, with 16 bases between. There are 17 residues in the CDR3. The CDR3 reads CASMGAPASSGANVLTF. Written as DNA, the CDR3 is TGTGCCAGTATGGGGGCCCCGGCGAGCTCTGGGGCCAACGTCCTGACTTTC.

The rearrangement links TRBV7-9 to TRBJ1-2, with 9 bases fitting TRBD1. From germline, CDR1 is SEHNR and CDR2 FQNEAQ (reference sequence). The CDR3 spans 15 residues. Trimming took 4 bases from V and 2 from J; bases not matched to a gene: 5. The CDR3 region is CASSSRDRENYGYTF. In DNA form, the CDR3 reads TGTGCCAGCAGCTCGAGGGACAGGGAGAACTATGGCTACACCTTC.